A selection of T cell receptor beta chains follows, all from one sample in a study of OX40 agonist ivuxolimab in advanced cancers. Clones were read by immunoSEQ multiplex PCR, and TCRdb kept only the in-frame ones, dropping some. The sample lists about 42,000 clones, under 90% occurring once. The input for sequencing was CD4+ or CD8+ T cells sorted from blood, taken in a trial of the OX40 agonist ivuxolimab. The receptors shown here come from an adult with an advanced solid tumor such as melanoma, head and neck, liver or kidney cancer. The CDR3 runs from the conserved cysteine through the conserved F or W. A D gene is named only where the DNA matches it firmly. The listing skips clone size in some rows; elsewhere it reads once, few, many or a size class.

j_call	d_call	v_call	clone_size	cdr3_nt	cdr3_aa
TRBJ1-1	NA	TRBV11-2	NA	TGTGCCAGCAGCGAAGGACAGCCCATGGGCACTGAAGCTTTCTTT	CASSEGQPMGTEAFF
TRBJ2-1	TRBD2	TRBV7-2	NA	TGTGCCAGCAGCTTAGGGCCTCGGACTAGCGGGGGCAATGAGCAGTTCTTC	CASSLGPRTSGGNEQFF
TRBJ1-2	NA	TRBV4-1	NA	TGCGCCAGCAGCCAAGACCGAACGACGGCCTATGGCTACACCTTC	CASSQDRTTAYGYTF
TRBJ2-2	TRBD2	TRBV7-3	NA	TGTGCCAGCAGCCTCAAGATGACTAGCGGGAGCAACGGGGAGCTGTTTTTT	CASSLKMTSGSNGELFF
TRBJ2-1	TRBD2	TRBV29-1	NA	TGCAGCGTTGCTGGGGGGGTCAATGAGCAGTTCTTC	CSVAGGVNEQFF
TRBJ1-5	TRBD1	TRBV7-2	NA	TGTGCCAGCAGCCCGGGGACAGGGAGCAATCAGCCCCAGCATTTT	CASSPGTGSNQPQHF
TRBJ2-2	NA	TRBV27	NA	TGTGCCAGCAGTTTAAGGGTCTACGGGGAGCTGTTTTTT	CASSLRVYGELFF
TRBJ2-3	TRBD2	TRBV7-9	NA	TGTGCCAGCAGCGTCGGGACTAGCGGGAACGGGGCAGATACGCAGTATTTT	CASSVGTSGNGADTQYF
TRBJ1-5	TRBD1	TRBV6-6	NA	TGTGCCAGCAGGGACCCGGGACAGGGTTCGAATCAGCCCCAGCATTTT	CASRDPGQGSNQPQHF
TRBJ1-2	TRBD1	TRBV14	once	TGTGCCAGCAGCAGTCTAGGGGGCGCTGGCTACACCTTC	CASSSLGGAGYTF
TRBJ2-5	NA	TRBV2	NA	TGTGCCAGCAATCCTACAGGGTCGCGAGAGACCCAGTACTTC	CASNPTGSRETQYF
TRBJ1-1	NA	TRBV6-6	NA	TGTGCCAGCAGGGGATCGACAGGAAACACTGAAGCTTTCTTT	CASRGSTGNTEAFF
TRBJ1-6	NA	TRBV7-6	NA	TGTGCCAGCAGCCCCCGAGACAGTTTATCACCCCTCCACTTT	CASSPRDSLSPLHF
TRBJ2-1	TRBD2	TRBV6-5	NA	TGTGCCAGCAACCCAGCGGGGCCATACAATGAGCAGTTCTTC	CASNPAGPYNEQFF
TRBJ2-3	NA	TRBV7-2	NA	TGTGCCAGCAGCTTAATTGGAGGAGGGATGAGGGCAGATACGCAGTATTTT	CASSLIGGGMRADTQYF
TRBJ2-2	TRBD1	TRBV6-5	NA	TGTGCCAGCAGTACCAAACAGGGGGCTGGGGAGCTGTTTTTT	CASSTKQGAGELFF
TRBJ2-7	TRBD1	TRBV11-3	NA	TGTGCCAGCAACTCCAGGACAGGGTGGACTCATTACTACGAGCAGTACTTC	CASNSRTGWTHYYEQYF
TRBJ2-3	TRBD1	TRBV6-6	NA	TGTGCCAGCAGGGACAGGGTGAGGGCAGATACGCAGTATTTT	CASRDRVRADTQYF
TRBJ1-6	NA	TRBV7-6	NA	TGTGCCAGCAGCTTAAGGCAGACAGCGGAAAATAATTCACCCCTCCACTTT	CASSLRQTAENNSPLHF
TRBJ1-2	NA	TRBV7-9	NA	TGTGCCAGCAGCAAAGGGGACCAGGGGTTGAACTATGGCTACACCTTC	CASSKGDQGLNYGYTF
TRBJ2-3	TRBD2	TRBV4-3	once	TGCGCCAGCAGTCCCAGCGGGATCCAGAGCACAGATACGCAGTATTTT	CASSPSGIQSTDTQYF
TRBJ2-1	NA	TRBV7-3	NA	TGTGCCAGCAGCGCCACCGGGAGTTTGGCCTACAATGAGCAGTTCTTC	CASSATGSLAYNEQFF
TRBJ2-3	NA	TRBV30	NA	TGTGCCTGGAGTCCTCCGGGGGCGGGAAGCACAGATACGCAGTATTTT	CAWSPPGAGSTDTQYF
TRBJ1-2	NA	TRBV19	NA	TGTGCCAGTAGTCTCCCCGGGGGGGCGAACTATGGCTACACCTTC	CASSLPGGANYGYTF
TRBJ2-3	NA	TRBV4-1	few	TGCGCCAGCAGCCAAGAGGGGGTGACGCAGTATTTT	CASSQEGVTQYF
TRBJ2-7	NA	TRBV11-1	NA	TGTGCCAGCAGCTTAAGAGACAGCTACGAGCAGTACTTC	CASSLRDSYEQYF
TRBJ1-4	NA	TRBV7-8	few	TGTGCCAGCAGCTTAGAGGGGGTGATGGCTAATGAAAAACTGTTTTTT	CASSLEGVMANEKLFF
TRBJ1-6	NA	TRBV10-3	NA	TGTGCCATCAGTGAGAGTAGGGACAATTCACCCCTCCACTTT	CAISESRDNSPLHF
TRBJ2-1	NA	TRBV18	NA	TGTGCCAGCTCACCCCGGGCCGGCTCCTACAATGAGCAGTTCTTC	CASSPRAGSYNEQFF
TRBJ2-7	TRBD1	TRBV19	NA	TGTGCCAGTGCCTACCGGGGGACAGGGAACTACGAGCAGTACTTC	CASAYRGTGNYEQYF
TRBJ1-2	NA	TRBV5-4	NA	TGTGCCAGCAGCTTGGAGGGGTCAGTGGGGGCCGGATTAGGCTATGGCTACACCTTC	CASSLEGSVGAGLGYGYTF
TRBJ2-2	TRBD2	TRBV13	few	TGTGCCAGCAGCACACGGGGGGGCTACCGCACCGGGGAGCTGTTTTTT	CASSTRGGYRTGELFF
TRBJ2-1	NA	TRBV15	NA	TGTGCCACCAGCAGAGATCTTGATGTCCTAAAGCAGTTCTTC	CATSRDLDVLKQFF
TRBJ2-2	NA	TRBV7-2	once	TGTGCCAGCAGCTTGTCAGGGGGGAGCACCGGGGAGCTGTTTTTT	CASSLSGGSTGELFF
TRBJ2-5	NA	TRBV28	NA	TGTTCCCCAGGGGCACGGCGAGAGACCCAGTACTTC	CSPGARRETQYF
TRBJ2-7	NA	TRBV21-1	large	TGTGCCAGCAGCAAAGGATTAGGGTTAGGCGACGAGCAGTACTTC	CASSKGLGLGDEQYF
TRBJ2-3	NA	TRBV5-4	NA	TGTGCCTGGAGCCGGGATACGCAGTATTTT	CAWSRDTQYF
TRBJ1-2	TRBD1	TRBV27	once	TGTGCCAGCAGAAAGGGACAGGGCTCTCACTATGGCTACACCTTC	CASRKGQGSHYGYTF
TRBJ2-1	TRBD2	TRBV7-9	NA	TGTGCCAGCAGCTTGGGGTCGGCGGGAGTGGATGAGCAGTTCTTC	CASSLGSAGVDEQFF
TRBJ2-7	TRBD2	TRBV4-1	NA	TGCGCCAGCAGCCACCCGGGGGGTTACGAGCAGTACTTC	CASSHPGGYEQYF
TRBJ1-2	TRBD1	TRBV11-2	once	TGTGCCAGCAGCTTAGGCTACCGGGACAGCGGCTTC	CASSLGYRDSGF
TRBJ2-6	NA	TRBV14	NA	TGTGCCAGCAGCCCCCCACCTGGACAATTCATCTCTGGGGCCAACGTCCTGACTTTC	CASSPPPGQFISGANVLTF
TRBJ1-2	TRBD1	TRBV6-1	NA	TGTGCCAGCAGTGTGGGGACAGCTAACTATGGCTACACCTTC	CASSVGTANYGYTF
TRBJ1-5	NA	TRBV7-3	NA	TGTGCCAGCAGCTTTGAGCTCAATCAGCCCCAGCATTTT	CASSFELNQPQHF
TRBJ1-3	NA	TRBV28	NA	TGTGCCAGCAGTTTAGGCCAGTCAAGTGGAAACACCATATATTTT	CASSLGQSSGNTIYF
TRBJ1-2	TRBD1	TRBV10-2	NA	TGCGCCAGCAGTGAGTCGAACGACGGGACAGGGCCTGGCTACACCTTC	CASSESNDGTGPGYTF
TRBJ2-5	NA	TRBV7-2	NA	TGTGCCAGCAGCCCAGAACGGGGCGGGTTTCAAGAGACCCAGTACTTC	CASSPERGGFQETQYF
TRBJ2-3	TRBD2	TRBV27	NA	TGTGCCAGCAGAGGACTAGCTGCAGATACGCAGTATTTT	CASRGLAADTQYF
TRBJ1-2	NA	TRBV6-1	NA	TGTGCCAGCAGTGAATTGGGATATGGCTACACCTTC	CASSELGYGYTF
TRBJ1-5	TRBD1	TRBV29-1	NA	TGCAGCGTTATAATGGACAGGGGTAACAATCAGCCCCAGCATTTT	CSVIMDRGNNQPQHF
TRBJ2-7	TRBD2	TRBV7-6	NA	TGTGCCAGCAGCTTAGGCCAGGGGGGGACTAGCGGGAACTCCTACGAGCAGTACTTC	CASSLGQGGTSGNSYEQYF